The present entry profiles one TCR beta chain with its context. The data belong to a study of shared clonotypes between healthy human individuals. Looking at the study overall: Every donor yielded three CD4 naive, three CD4 memory, two CD8 naive and one CD8 memory plate.

Across several immunoSEQ plates, the genomic DNA of each subset was split evenly. The repertoire was sequenced with immunoSEQ multiplex PCR; TCRdb's copy has only in-frame clones and lacks some. The profile covers approximately 720,000 clones, with 72% appearing a single time and about 1.8% taken by the ten largest. Germline V gene lookup returns CDR1 LNHDA and CDR2 SQIVND (reference sequence). CDR3 length equals 16 residues. V lost 7 bases and J lost 6; bases outside the gene matches: 11. The rearrangement joins TRBV19 to TRBJ2-3; 12 bases line up with TRBD1. Sequenced sample: memory CD4+ T cells sorted from blood. Subset of the sample: CD45RA-negative fraction. The TCR sequence derives from a woman in her 30s in good health. This CDR3 is CASNPLGTGGWDTQYF. In DNA form, the CDR3 reads TGTGCCAGTAACCCTTTAGGGACAGGGGGCTGGGATACGCAGTATTTT.